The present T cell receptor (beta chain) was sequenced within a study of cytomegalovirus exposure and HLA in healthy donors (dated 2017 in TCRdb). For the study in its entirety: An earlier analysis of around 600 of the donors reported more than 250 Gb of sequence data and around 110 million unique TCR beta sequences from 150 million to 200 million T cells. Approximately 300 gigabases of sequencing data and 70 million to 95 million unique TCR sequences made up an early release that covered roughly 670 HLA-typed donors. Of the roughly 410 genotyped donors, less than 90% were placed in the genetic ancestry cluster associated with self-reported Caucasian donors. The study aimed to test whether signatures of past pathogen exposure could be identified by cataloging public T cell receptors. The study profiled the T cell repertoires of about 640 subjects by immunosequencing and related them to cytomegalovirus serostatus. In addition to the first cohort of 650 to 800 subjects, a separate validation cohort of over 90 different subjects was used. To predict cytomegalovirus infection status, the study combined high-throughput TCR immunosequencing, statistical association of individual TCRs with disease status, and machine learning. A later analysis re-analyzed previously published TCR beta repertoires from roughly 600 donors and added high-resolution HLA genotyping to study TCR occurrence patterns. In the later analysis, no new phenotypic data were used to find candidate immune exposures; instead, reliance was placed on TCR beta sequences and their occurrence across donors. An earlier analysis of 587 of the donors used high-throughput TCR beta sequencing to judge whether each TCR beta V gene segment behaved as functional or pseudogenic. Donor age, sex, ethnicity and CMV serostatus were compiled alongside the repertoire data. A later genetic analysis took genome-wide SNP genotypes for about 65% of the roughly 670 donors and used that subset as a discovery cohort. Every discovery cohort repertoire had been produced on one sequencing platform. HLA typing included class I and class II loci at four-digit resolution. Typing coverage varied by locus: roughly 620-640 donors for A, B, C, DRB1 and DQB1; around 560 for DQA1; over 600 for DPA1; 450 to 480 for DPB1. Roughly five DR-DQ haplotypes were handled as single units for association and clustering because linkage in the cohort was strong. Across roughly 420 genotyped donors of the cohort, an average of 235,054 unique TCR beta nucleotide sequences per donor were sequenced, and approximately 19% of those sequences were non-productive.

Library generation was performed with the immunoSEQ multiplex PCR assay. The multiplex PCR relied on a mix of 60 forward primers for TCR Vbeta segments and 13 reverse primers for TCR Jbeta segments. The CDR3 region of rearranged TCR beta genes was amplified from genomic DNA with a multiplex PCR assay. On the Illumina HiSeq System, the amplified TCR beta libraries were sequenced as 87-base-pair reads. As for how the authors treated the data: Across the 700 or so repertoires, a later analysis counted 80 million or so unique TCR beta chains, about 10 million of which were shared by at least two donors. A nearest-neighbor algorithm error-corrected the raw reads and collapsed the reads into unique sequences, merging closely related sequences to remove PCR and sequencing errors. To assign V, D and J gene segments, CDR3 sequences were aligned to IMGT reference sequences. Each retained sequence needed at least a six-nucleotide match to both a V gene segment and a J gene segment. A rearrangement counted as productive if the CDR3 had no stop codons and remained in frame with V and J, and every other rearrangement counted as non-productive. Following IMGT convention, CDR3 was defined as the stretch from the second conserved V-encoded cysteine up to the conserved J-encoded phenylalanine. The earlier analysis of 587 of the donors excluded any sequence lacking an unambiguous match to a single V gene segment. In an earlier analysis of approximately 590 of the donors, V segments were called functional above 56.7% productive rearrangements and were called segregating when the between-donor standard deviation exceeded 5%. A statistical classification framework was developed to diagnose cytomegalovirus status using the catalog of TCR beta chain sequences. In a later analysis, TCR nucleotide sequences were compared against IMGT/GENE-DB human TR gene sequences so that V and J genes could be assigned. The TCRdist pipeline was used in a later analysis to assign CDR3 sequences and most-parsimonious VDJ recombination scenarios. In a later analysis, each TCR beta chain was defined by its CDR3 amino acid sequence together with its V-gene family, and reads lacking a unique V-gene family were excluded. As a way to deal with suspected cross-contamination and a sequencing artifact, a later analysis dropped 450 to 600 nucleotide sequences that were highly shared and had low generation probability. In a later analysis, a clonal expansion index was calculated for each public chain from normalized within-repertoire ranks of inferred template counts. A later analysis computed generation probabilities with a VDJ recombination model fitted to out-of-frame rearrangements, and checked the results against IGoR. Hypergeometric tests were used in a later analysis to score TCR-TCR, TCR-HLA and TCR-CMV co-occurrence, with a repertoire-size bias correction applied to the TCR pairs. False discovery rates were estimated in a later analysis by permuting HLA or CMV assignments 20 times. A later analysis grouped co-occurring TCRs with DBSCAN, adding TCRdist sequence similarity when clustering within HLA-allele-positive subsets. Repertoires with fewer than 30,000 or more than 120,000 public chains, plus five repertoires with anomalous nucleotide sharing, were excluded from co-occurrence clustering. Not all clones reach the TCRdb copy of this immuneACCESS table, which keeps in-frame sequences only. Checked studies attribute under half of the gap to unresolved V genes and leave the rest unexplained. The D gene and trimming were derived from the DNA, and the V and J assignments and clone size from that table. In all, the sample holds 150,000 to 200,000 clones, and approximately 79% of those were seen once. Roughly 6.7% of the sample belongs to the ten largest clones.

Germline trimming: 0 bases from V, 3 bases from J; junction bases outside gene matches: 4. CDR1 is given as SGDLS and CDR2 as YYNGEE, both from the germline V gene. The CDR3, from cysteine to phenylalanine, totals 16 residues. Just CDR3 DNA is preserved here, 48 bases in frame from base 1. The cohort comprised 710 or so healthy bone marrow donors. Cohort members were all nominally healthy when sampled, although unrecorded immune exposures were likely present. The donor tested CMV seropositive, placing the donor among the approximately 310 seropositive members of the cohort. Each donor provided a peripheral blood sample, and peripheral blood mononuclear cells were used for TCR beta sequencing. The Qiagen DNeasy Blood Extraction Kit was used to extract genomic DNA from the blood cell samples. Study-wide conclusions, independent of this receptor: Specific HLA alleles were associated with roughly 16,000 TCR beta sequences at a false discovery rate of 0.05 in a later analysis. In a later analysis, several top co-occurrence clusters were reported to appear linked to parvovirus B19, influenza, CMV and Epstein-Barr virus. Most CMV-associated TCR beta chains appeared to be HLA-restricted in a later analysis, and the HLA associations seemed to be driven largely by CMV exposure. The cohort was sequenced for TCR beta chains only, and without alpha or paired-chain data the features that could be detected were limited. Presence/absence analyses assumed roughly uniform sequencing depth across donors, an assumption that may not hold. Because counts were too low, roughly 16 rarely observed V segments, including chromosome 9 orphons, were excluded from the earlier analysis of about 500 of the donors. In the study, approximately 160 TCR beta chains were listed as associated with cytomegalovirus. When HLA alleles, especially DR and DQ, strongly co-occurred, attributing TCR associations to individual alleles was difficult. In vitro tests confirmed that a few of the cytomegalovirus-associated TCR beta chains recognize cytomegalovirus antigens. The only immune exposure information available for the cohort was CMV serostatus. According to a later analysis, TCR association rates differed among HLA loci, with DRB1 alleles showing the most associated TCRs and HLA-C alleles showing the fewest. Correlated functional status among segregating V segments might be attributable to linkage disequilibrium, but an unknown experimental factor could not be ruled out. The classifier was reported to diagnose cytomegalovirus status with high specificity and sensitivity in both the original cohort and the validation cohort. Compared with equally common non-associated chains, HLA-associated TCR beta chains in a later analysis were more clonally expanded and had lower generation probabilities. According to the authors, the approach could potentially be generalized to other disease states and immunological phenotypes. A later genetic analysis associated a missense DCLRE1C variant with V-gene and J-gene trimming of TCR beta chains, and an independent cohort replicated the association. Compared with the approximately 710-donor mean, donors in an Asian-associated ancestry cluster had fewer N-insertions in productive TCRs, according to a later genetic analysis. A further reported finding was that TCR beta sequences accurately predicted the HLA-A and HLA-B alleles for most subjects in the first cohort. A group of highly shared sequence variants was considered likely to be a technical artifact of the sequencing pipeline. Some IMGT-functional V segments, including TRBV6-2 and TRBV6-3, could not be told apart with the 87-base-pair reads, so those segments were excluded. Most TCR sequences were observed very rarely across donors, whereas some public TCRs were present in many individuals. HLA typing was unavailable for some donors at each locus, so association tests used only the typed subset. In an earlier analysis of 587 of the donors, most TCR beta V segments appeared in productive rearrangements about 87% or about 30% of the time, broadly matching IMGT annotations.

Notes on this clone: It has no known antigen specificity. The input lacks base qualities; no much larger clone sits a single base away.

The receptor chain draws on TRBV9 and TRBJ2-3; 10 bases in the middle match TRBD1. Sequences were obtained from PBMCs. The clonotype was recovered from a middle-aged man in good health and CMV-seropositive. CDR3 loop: CASSVGGQGGTDTQYF. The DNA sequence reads TGTGCCAGCAGCGTAGGAGGACAGGGGGGGACAGATACGCAGTATTTT.